This T cell receptor (beta chain) was obtained from a study of blood T cell repertoires in COVID-19. As for the study in general: Samples of COVID-19 (acute and convalescent) were obtained from the United States, Italy and Spain. In each case, the material was cDNA or gDNA derived from T cells, B-cell-depleted T cells, or PBMCs.

The CDR3 is 14 amino acids. V trimming: 2 bases; J trimming: 1 base; junction bases outside the gene matches: 2. Per germline, CDR1 SGHRS and CDR2 YFSETQ. About this clone itself: The sample carries other DNA sequences with the same CDR3.

Methods used by the authors: Quantification of nucleated cells was approximated via reference gene primer amplification. Only in-frame clones appear in the TCRdb table, and some are missing; sequencing was by immunoSEQ multiplex PCR. Clone size and the V and J calls come from that table; the DNA yielded D and trimming. The profile shows some 670,000 clones, 85% to 90% of them singletons. The TCR originated in a woman in her late teens or twenties with acute or convalescent COVID-19. The sample was peripheral blood. The chain carries TRBV5-1 and TRBJ1-1; TRBD1 aligns across 7 bases. As DNA, the CDR3 is TGCGCCAGCAGCTTAGGACAGGCGAACACTGAAGCTTTCTTT. Amino acid sequence: CASSLGQANTEAFF.